The 7 T cell receptor beta chains listed next were all sequenced from one sample in a study of T cells after posttransplantation cyclophosphamide. Libraries were prepared by immunoSEQ multiplex PCR; TCRdb keeps only in-frame clonotypes and omits some of them. The table lists under 40,000 clones, about 91% of them singletons. The naive gate required viable CD3+CD4+ or CD3+CD8+ cells with CCR7+CD45RA+CD45RO-CD95-CD27+CD28+ phenotype. Material for sequencing was naive CD4+ T cells sorted from blood. The receptors here all came from a man in his thirties or forties in good health and a related stem cell transplant donor.

This sequence joins TRBV5-5 and TRBJ1-1; tentative D call: TRBD1 (5 bases). This CDR3 has 15 residues. The germline V and J ends were trimmed by 5 bases and 1 base, with 15 bases remaining between them. CDR1 is SGHKS and CDR2 is YYEKEE in the germline V gene (reference sequence). The CDR3 nucleotides read TGTGCCAGCAGAATTGGGCCGCAGGGGAACACTGAAGCTTTCTTT. Translating it yields CASRIGPQGNTEAFF.

The chain combines TRBV18 with TRBJ1-1; D gene unclear. Per germline, CDR1 KGHSH and CDR2 LQKENI. Trimming left V 3 bases short and J 3 bases short, with 8 bases between. The CDR3 runs 13 residues. The CDR3 DNA reads as TGTGCCAGCTCACCCCACCGGGACACTGAAGCTTTCTTT. Translating gives CASSPHRDTEAFF.

This clone was detected a few times. This chain joins TRBV2 and TRBJ1-3, with D uncertain. Germline CDR1 is SNHLY and CDR2 is FYNNEI. V lost 1 base and J 3 bases, leaving 19 bases between the germline ends. CDR3 length: 18 residues. CDR3 in DNA: TGTGCCAGCAGTGAAGGATACCAGAGCCATGCGGGTGGAAACACCATATATTTT. Its translation: CASSEGYQSHAGGNTIYF.

This chain connects TRBV6-5 to TRBJ1-1; a weak D match, TRBD1 (5 bases). The CDR3 is 14 residues long. The germline V gene has CDR1 MNHEY and CDR2 SVGAGI. The V end was cut by 5 bases, the J end by 10 bases, with 20 bases between. The CDR3 region is CASSTAGLPYSAFF. In DNA form, the CDR3 reads TGTGCCAGCAGTACCGCGGGACTCCCCTATTCAGCTTTCTTT.

CDR3 sequence reads: CASTPGTGGIYGYTF. As DNA, the CDR3 is TGTGCCAGTACTCCCGGGACAGGGGGCATCTATGGCTACACCTTC. The J gene is TRBJ1-2, the V gene TRBV19; 12 bases are a match to TRBD1. V shed 7 bases and J 4 bases; nucleotides not matched to a gene: 7. Germline V gene data show CDR1 as LNHDA and CDR2 as SQIVND (reference sequence). The CDR3 runs to 15 residues.

The V gene is TRBV19, the J gene TRBJ2-5; TRBD2 matches at 14 bases. With 5 bases clipped from V and 4 bases from J, the junction kept 9 bases outside the gene matches. The CDR3 consists of 17 residues. CDR1 is LNHDA, CDR2 SQIVND, per germline (reference sequence). CDR3 residues: CASSGRTSGGTGETQYF. CDR3 DNA sequence: TGTGCCAGTAGTGGGCGGACTAGCGGGGGGACTGGAGAGACCCAGTACTTC.

This rearrangement joins TRBV7-9 to TRBJ2-7; TRBD2 matches at 7 bases. With 5 bases clipped from V and 2 bases from J, the junction kept 9 bases outside the gene matches. The CDR3 covers 15 residues. The germline CDR1 and CDR2 sequences are SEHNR and FQNEAQ (reference sequence). The CDR3 DNA is TGTGCCAGCAGCCGCGGGACTAAAGGTACCTACGAGCAGTACTTC. Its protein is CASSRGTKGTYEQYF.